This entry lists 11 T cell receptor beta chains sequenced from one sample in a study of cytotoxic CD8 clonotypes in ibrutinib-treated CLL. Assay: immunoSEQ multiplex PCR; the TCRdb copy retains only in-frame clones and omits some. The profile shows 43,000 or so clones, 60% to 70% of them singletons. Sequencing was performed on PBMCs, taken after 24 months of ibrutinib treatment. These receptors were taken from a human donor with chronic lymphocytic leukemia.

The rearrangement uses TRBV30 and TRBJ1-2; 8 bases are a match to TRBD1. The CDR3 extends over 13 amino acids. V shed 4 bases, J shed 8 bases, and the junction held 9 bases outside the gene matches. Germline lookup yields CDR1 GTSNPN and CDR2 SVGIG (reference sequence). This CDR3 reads CAWTPGGWGGYTF. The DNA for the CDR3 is TGTGCCTGGACCCCAGGGGGCTGGGGAGGCTACACCTTC.

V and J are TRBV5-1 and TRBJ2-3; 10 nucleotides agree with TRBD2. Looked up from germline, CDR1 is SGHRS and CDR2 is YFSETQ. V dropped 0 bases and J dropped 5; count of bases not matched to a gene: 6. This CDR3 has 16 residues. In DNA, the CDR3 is TGCGCCAGCAGCTTGGGGGCTTGGACTAGCGGAGATACGCAGTATTTT. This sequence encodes CASSLGAWTSGDTQYF.

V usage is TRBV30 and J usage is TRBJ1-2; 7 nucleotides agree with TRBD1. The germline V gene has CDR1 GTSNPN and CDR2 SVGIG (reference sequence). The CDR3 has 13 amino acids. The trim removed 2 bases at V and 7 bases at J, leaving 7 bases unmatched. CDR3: CAWSHEGAGGYTF. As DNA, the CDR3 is TGTGCCTGGAGTCATGAGGGGGCAGGTGGCTACACCTTC.

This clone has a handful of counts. For the CDR3, the DNA is TGTGCCAGCAGTTCTACTAGCGGCTCCTACGAGCAGTACTTC. Translating it yields CASSSTSGSYEQYF. V and J are TRBV6-5 and TRBJ2-7; 8 positions agree with TRBD2. With 4 bases clipped from V and 0 bases from J, the junction kept 2 bases outside the gene matches. This CDR3 contains 14 residues. Per germline, CDR1 MNHEY and CDR2 SVGAGI.

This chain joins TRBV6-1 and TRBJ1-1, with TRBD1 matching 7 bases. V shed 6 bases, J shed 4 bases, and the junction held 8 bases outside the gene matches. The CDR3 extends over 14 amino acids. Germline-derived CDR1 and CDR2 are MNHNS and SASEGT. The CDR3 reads CASSATGQSTEAFF. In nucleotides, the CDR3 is TGTGCCAGCAGCGCTACGGGACAGAGCACTGAAGCTTTCTTT.

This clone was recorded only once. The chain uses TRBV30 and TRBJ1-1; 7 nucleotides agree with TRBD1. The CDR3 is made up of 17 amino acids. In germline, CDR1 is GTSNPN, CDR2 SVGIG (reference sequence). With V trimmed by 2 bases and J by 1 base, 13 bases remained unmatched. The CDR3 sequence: CAWSLGPTGWKNTEAFF. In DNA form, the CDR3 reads TGTGCCTGGAGTCTGGGACCGACAGGGTGGAAGAACACTGAAGCTTTCTTT. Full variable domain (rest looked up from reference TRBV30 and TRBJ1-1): SQTIHQWPATLVQPVGSPLSLECTVEGTSNPNLYWYRQAAGRGLQLLFYSVGIGQISSEVPQNLSASRPQDRQFILSSKKLLLSDSGFYLCAWSLGPTGWKNTEAFFGQGTRLTVV.

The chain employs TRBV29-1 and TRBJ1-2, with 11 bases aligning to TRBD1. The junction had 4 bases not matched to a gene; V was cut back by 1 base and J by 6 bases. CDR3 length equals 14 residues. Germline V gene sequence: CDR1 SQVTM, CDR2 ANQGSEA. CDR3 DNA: TGCAGCGTTGAAGTGGGGACAGGGGGAAATGGCTACACCTTC. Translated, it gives CSVEVGTGGNGYTF.

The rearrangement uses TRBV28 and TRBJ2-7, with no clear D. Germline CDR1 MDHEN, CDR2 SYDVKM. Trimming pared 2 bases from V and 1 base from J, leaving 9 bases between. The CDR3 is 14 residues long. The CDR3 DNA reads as TGTGCCAGCAGTTTAGCGGCCCTTTCCTACGAGCAGTACTTC. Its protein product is CASSLAALSYEQYF.

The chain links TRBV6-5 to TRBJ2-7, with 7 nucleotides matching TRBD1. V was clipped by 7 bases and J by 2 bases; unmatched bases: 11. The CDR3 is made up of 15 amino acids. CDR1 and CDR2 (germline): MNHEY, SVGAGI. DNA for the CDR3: TGTGCCAGCACCTCCGCCGGGACAGCCCCCTACGAGCAGTACTTC. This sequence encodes CASTSAGTAPYEQYF.

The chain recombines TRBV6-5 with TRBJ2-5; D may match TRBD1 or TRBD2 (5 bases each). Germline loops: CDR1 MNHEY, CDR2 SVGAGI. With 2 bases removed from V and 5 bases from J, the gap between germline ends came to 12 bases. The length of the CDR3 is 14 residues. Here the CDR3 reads CASSYGTQRETQYF. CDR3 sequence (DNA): TGTGCCAGCAGTTACGGGACCCAGAGGGAGACCCAGTACTTC.

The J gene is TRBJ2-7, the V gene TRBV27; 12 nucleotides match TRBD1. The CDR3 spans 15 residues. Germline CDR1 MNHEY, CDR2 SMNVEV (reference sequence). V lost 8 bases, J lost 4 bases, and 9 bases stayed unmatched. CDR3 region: CASLKLGQGAYEQYF. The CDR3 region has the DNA TGTGCCAGCCTTAAGCTGGGACAGGGGGCGTACGAGCAGTACTTC.